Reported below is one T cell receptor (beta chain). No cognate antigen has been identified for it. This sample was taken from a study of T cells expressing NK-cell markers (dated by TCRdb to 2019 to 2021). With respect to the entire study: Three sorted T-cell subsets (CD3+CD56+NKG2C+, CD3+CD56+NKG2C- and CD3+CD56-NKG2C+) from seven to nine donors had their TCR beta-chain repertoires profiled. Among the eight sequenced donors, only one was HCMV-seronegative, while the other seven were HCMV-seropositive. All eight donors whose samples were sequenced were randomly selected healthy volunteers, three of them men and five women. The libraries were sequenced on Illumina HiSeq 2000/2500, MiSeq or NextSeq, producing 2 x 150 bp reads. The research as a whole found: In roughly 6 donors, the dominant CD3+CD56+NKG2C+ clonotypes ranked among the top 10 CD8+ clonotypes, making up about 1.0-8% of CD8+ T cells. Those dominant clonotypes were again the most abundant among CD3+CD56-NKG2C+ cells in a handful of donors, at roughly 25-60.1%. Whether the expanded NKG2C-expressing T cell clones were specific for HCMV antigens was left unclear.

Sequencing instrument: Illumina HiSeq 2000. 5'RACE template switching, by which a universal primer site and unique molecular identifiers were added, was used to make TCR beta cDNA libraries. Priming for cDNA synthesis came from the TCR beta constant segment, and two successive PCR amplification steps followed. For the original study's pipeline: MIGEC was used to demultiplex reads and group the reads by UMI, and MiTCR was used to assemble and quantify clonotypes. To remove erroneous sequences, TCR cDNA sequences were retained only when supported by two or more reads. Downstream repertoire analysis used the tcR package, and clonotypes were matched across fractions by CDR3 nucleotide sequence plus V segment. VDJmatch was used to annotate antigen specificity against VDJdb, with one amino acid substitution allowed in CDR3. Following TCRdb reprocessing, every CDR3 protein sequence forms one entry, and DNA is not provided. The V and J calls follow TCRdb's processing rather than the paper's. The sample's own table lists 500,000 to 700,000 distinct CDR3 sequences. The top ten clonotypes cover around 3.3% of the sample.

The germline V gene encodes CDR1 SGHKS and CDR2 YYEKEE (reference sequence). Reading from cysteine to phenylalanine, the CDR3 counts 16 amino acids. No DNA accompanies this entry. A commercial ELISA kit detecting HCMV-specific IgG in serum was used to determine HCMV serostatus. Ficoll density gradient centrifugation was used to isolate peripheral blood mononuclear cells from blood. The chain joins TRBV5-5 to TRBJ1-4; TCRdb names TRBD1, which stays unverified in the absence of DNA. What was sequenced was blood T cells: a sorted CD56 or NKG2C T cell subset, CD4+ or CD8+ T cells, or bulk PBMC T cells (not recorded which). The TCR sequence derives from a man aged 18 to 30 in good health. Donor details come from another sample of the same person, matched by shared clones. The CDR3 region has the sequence CASSLIQGQPNEKLFF.